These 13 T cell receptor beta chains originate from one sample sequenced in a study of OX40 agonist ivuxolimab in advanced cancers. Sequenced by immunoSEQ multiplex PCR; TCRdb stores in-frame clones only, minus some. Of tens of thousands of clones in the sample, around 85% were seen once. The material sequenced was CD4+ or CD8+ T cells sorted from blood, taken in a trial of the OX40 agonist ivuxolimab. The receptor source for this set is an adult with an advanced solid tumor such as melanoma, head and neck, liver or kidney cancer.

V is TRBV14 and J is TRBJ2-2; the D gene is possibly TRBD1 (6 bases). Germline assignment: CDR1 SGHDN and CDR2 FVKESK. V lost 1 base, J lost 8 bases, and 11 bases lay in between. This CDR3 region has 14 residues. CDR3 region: CASSQARGSGELFF. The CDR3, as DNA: TGTGCCAGCAGCCAAGCCAGGGGATCTGGGGAGCTGTTTTTT.

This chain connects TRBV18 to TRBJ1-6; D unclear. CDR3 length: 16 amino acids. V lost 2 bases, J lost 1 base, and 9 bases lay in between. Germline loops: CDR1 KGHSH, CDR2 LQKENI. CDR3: CASSPARGSYNSPLHF. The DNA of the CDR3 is TGTGCCAGCTCACCAGCGCGGGGTTCCTATAATTCACCCCTCCACTTT.

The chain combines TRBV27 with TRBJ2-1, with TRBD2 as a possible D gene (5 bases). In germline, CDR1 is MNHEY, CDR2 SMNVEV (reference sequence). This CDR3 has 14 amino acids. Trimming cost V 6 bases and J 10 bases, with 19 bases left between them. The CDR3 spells CASSPGPASLEQFF. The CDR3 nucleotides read TGTGCCAGCAGCCCCGGTCCGGCTAGCTTAGAGCAGTTCTTC.

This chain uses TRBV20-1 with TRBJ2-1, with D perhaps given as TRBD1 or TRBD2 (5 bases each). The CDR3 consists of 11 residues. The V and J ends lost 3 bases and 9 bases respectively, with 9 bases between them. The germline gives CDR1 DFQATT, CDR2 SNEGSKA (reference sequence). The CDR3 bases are TGCAGTGCTAGGGGGGACGGTGAGCAGTTCTTC. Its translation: CSARGDGEQFF.

The CDR3 bases are TGCGCCAGCAGCCCGGGACTTACCTCCTACGAGCAGTACTTC. This codes for CASSPGLTSYEQYF. The rearrangement uses TRBV5-1 and TRBJ2-5, with D possibly being TRBD2 (6 bases). TRBJ2-7 matches the DNA end more closely, so the J call is doubtful. CDR1 is SGHRS and CDR2 is YFSETQ in the germline V gene. There are 14 residues in the CDR3.

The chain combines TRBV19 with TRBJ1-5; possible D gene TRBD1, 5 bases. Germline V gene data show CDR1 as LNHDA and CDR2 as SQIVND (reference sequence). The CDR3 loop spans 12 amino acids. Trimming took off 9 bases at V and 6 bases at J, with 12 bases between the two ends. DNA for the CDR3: TGTGCCAGCCAAGGGGATGTTCAGCCCCAGCATTTT. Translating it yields CASQGDVQPQHF.

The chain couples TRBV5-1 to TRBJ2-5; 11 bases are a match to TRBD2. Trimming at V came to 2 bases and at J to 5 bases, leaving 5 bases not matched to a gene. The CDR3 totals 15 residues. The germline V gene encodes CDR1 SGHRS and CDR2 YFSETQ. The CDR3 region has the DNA TGCGCCAGCAGCTTAGTAGCGGGAGGGCCGGAGACCCAGTACTTC. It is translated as CASSLVAGGPETQYF.

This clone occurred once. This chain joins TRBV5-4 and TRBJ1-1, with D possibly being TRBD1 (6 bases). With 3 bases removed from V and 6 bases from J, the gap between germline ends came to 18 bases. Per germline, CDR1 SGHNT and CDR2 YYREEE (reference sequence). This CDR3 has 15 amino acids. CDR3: CASSSAGAGGAEAFF. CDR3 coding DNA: TGTGCCAGCAGCTCCGCGGGGGCGGGGGGTGCTGAAGCTTTCTTT.

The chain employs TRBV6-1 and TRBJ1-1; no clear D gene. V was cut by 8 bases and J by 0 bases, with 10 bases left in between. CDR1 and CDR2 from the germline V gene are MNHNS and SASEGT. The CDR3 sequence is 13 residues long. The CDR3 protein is CASVVALNTEAFF. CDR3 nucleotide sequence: TGTGCCAGCGTGGTAGCTTTGAACACTGAAGCTTTCTTT.

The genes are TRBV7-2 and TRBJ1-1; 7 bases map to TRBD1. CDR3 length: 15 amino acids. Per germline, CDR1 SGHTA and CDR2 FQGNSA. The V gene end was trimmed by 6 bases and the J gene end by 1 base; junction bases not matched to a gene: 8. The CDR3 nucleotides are TGTGCCAGCAGGACACGGGACAGTCCGAACACTGAAGCTTTCTTT. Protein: CASRTRDSPNTEAFF.

This chain's CDR3 is CASMRRRQETQYF. Here the CDR3 DNA reads TGTGCCAGCATGCGGCGGAGACAAGAGACCCAGTACTTC. The chain combines TRBV5-4 with TRBJ2-5; D unclear. This CDR3 has 13 amino acids. Trimming removed 6 bases from V and 2 bases from J, with 11 bases in between. CDR1 is SGHNT, CDR2 YYREEE, per germline (reference sequence).

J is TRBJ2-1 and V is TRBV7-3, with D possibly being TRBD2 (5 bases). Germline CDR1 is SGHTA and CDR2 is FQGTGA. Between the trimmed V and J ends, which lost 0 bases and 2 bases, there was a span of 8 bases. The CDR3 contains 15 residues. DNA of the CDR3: TGTGCCAGCAGCTTAACTTCCGGGGCCTACAATGAGCAGTTCTTC. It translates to CASSLTSGAYNEQFF.

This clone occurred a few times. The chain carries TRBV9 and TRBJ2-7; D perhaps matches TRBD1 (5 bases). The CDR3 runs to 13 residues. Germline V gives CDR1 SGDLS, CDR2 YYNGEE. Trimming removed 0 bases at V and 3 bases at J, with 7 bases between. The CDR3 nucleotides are TGTGCCAGCAGCGTAGACACAGGCTACGAGCAGTACTTC. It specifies CASSVDTGYEQYF. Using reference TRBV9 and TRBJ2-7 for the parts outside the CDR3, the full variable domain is DSGVTQTPKHLITATGQRVTLRCSPRSGDLSVYWYQQSLDQGLQFLIQYYNGEERAKGNILERFSAQQFPDLHSELNLSSLELGDSALYFCASSVDTGYEQYFGPGTRLTVT.